What follows is one TCR beta chain and its context. Its target is unknown. This sample was included in a study of post-analysis software for immune sequencing data. Study-level information: The cohort encompassed relapsing-remitting, secondary progressive and progressive-relapsing multiple sclerosis disease courses.

Findings and caveats of the study: Samples from one preparation batch, clustered by F measure, grouped strongly together. Included in a set of five TRBV segments more frequent in patients than controls were TRBV5-6, TRBV5-1 and TRBV20-1. Versus controls, multiple sclerosis patients showed significantly lower diversity (normalized Chao1).

Included in the TCR beta cDNA libraries were unique molecular identifiers. With about 0.95 to 10 million T cells as the source, roughly 500,000 cDNA molecules resulted. TCRdb re-derived calls from the PCR reads in MiXCR, one entry per CDR3 protein. The table has 750,000 to 950,000 distinct CDR3 sequences, roughly 46% seen once. From germline, CDR1 is DFQATT and CDR2 SNEGSKA (reference sequence). The V gene lost 0 bases and the J gene lost 4 bases, with 14 bases spanning the gap. CDR3 length equals 15 residues. The sample was blood. The sequence was obtained from a girl aged 5-17 years with multiple sclerosis. The chain recombines TRBV20-1 with TRBJ2-3, with D perhaps TRBD2 (5 bases). This chain's CDR3 is CSARDGSGFADTQYF. The CDR3 DNA is TGCAGTGCTAGAGATGGGTCGGGATTTGCAGATACGCAGTATTTT.